These 5 T cell receptor beta chains were sequenced from one sample in a study of cytomegalovirus exposure and HLA in healthy donors. PCR involved 60 Vbeta and 13 Jbeta primers. Sequencing used immunoSEQ multiplex PCR; TCRdb keeps in-frame clones, though not all of them. This sample has some 100,000 clones, with roughly 75% found just once. Material: PBMCs. The receptors derive from a woman in her late teens or twenties in good health and CMV-seropositive.

Only one count was recorded for this clone. The gene calls are TRBV21-1 and TRBJ1-2; the D segment call TRBD1 is taken from the table without a DNA check. TRBV21-1 is recorded as a pseudogene. This CDR3 contains 17 residues. CDR3 nucleotide sequence: TGTGCCAGCAGCAAAGTTTCCCCAGGGAAGAATCCGGCTGGCTACACCTTC. It is translated as CASSKVSPGKNPAGYTF.

This clone is judged large. This chain uses TRBV6-5 with TRBJ1-2; tentatively, D is TRBD1 (6 bases). Trimming removed 2 bases from V and 2 bases from J, with 15 bases in between. This CDR3 region has 16 residues. Germline assignment: CDR1 MNHEY and CDR2 SVGAGI. As DNA, the CDR3 is TGTGCCAGCAGTTACGAAGGACAGTCGGCGAACTATGGCTACACCTTC. The encoded protein is CASSYEGQSANYGYTF.

The chain joins TRBV4-3 to TRBJ1-2, with 7 bases lining up with TRBD1. The V and J ends lost 0 bases and 8 bases, in that order; junction bases with no gene match: 9. The CDR3 is 15 amino acids. Germline V lookup: CDR1 LGHNA, CDR2 YSLEER. The CDR3 is CASSQDTGQGEGYTF. CDR3 DNA: TGCGCCAGCAGCCAAGATACTGGGCAGGGGGAAGGCTACACCTTC.

The V call is TRBV7-3, the J call TRBJ2-3, with 8 positions matching TRBD2. The junction had 1 base not matched to a gene; V was cut back by 4 bases and J by 1 base. This CDR3 contains 14 residues. Looked up from germline, CDR1 is SGHTA and CDR2 is FQGTGA. CDR3 DNA: TGTGCCAGCAGCTCGGGACTAGGCACAGATACGCAGTATTTT. It encodes CASSSGLGTDTQYF.

The rearrangement links TRBV4-1 to TRBJ2-2, with a possible D match to TRBD1 (5 bases). V was cut by 3 bases and J by 5 bases, with 19 bases left in between. Germline CDR1 is MGHRA and CDR2 is YSYEKL. The CDR3 loop spans 17 amino acids. CDR3 DNA sequence: TGCGCCAGCAGCCATACCCCACAGAGAAAGGGGACCGGGGAGCTGTTTTTT. This translates into CASSHTPQRKGTGELFF.